The present T cell receptor (beta chain) was sequenced within a study of T-cell reconstitution after alpha-beta-depleted transplantation in children. It was with unique molecular identifiers that the TCRbeta library was prepared. MiXCR, run by TCRdb on the PCR reads, gives a single entry per CDR3 protein. The repertoire holds roughly 610,000 distinct CDR3 sequences, with roughly a tenth as singletons. J lost 12 bases, V lost 3 bases, and 7 bases had no gene match. This CDR3 has 12 residues. This clonotype was seen more than once but under ten times. Material: PBMCs from the stem cell graft donor, obtained from the stem cell graft. The receptor was isolated from a human donor who donated a stem cell graft to a child with acute myeloid leukemia. V gene TRBV12-3 or TRBV12-4 combines with J gene TRBJ1-1; 7 bases map to TRBD1. CDR3 amino acids: CASSFPTGMPFF. The DNA for the CDR3 is TGTGCCAGCAGTTTTCCGACAGGGATGCCTTTCTTT.